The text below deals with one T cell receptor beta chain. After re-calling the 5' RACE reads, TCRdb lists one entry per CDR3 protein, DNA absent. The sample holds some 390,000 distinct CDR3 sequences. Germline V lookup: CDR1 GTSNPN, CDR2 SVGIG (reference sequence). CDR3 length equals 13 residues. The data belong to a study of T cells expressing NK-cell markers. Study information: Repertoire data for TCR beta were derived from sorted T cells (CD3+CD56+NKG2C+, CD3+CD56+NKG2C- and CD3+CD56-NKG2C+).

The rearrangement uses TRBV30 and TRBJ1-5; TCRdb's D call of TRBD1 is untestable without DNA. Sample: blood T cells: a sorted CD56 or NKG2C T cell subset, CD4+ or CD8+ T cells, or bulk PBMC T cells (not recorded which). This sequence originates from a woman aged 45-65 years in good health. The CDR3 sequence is CAWGAYSNQPQHF.